The present T cell receptor (beta chain) was sequenced within a study of T cells in tumors and immune-related adverse events (dated by TCRdb to about 2021). V has 7 bases trimmed and J has 3 bases trimmed; junction bases matching no gene number 11. The CDR3 measures 16 amino acids from cysteine to phenylalanine. The kept DNA is CDR3 alone, 48 bases in frame from the first base. Sequences MDHEN (CDR1) and SYDVKM (CDR2) are obtained from the germline V gene. The treatment or condition label on this specimen signifies: nivolumab (PD-1 blockade) given before sampling. The DNeasy Blood and Tissue Kit was used to extract DNA from the formalin-fixed paraffin-embedded specimens. Using the immunoSEQ assay, the TCR beta locus was amplified and sequenced, producing bulk TCR Vbeta CDR3 data. The source study handled its data this way. CDR3s were excluded if they were non-productive, were shorter than 7 amino acids, or did not start with C or end with F/W. Analysis was restricted to specimens with at least 1000 reads, and each clonotype was defined at the amino acid level. Clonality was computed as 1 minus Pielou's evenness. Library sizes were equalized by abundance-weighted random subsampling with replacement, repeated 100 times to report 95% confidence intervals. The Morisita overlap index was used to quantify repertoire overlap, and for each specimen the top 40 clones were checked for overlap with the irAE. TCRdb stores this immuneACCESS table with in-frame sequences only. Part of the clones is absent; in the studies checked, under half of the shortfall reflects unresolved V genes, and no reason is known for the rest. V and J calls and clone size come straight from that table; D and trimming were deduced from the DNA. The sample yields 4,500 or so clones; roughly four fifths were counted once. The ten largest clonotypes hold about 20% of the sample.

Notes on this clone: There is no known antigen for this receptor. Base qualities are not provided; no much larger clone lies one nucleotide away.

This sequence originates from a female donor with metastatic renal cell carcinoma. Recombination linked TRBV28 to TRBJ1-3, with 8 central nucleotides matching TRBD1. This specimen was skin tissue, taken from a patient treated with anti-PD-1 therapy. The nucleotides are TGTGCCAGCACCCAGGCGGACAGGGCAGGTGGAAACACCATATATTTT. This gives the protein CASTQADRAGGNTIYF.